Shown below are 32 T cell receptor beta chains from a single sample sequenced in a study of CD8 T cells in ankylosing spondylitis. Notes on the study in general: Characteristic, it appeared, of ankylosing spondylitis blood was a TCR beta motif of about eight highly homologous variants.

TCRdb itself ran the 5' RACE reads through MiXCR, one entry per CDR3 protein. The data hold approximately 540,000 distinct CDR3 sequences, with about 13% observed a single time. The antigens these receptors bind are not known. The sample taken for sequencing was blood, either unsorted or a sorted T cell fraction (not recorded which). These receptors all come from a male donor with ankylosing spondylitis.

The chain recombines TRBV7-9 with TRBJ2-7, with D possibly being TRBD1 (6 bases). With 8 bases removed from V and 2 bases from J, the gap between germline ends came to 16 bases. This CDR3 is built from 14 residues. The germline V gene encodes CDR1 SEHNR and CDR2 FQNEAQ (reference sequence). The CDR3 nucleotides are TGTGCCAGCTCCCCCCTAGGACAGCCCTACGAGCAGTACGTC. Translated, it gives CASSPLGQPYEQYV.

In its sample, this clonotype was seen a few times. The chain is built from TRBV9 and TRBJ2-2; TRBD2 matches 15 bases. CDR3 length: 17 amino acids. With V trimmed by 5 bases and J by 0 bases, 2 bases remained unmatched. Germline values: CDR1 SGDLS, CDR2 YYNGEE. CDR3 sequence (DNA): TGTGCCAGCAGTCGGACTAGCGGGAGGGCGAACACCGGGGAGCTGTTTTTT. Encoded protein: CASSRTSGRANTGELFF.

The sample holds many counts of this clonotype. The chain couples TRBV7-9 to TRBJ2-1; 7 bases map to TRBD1. The V and J ends lost 5 bases and 4 bases, in that order; junction bases with no gene match: 11. The CDR3 runs 16 residues. The germline CDR1 and CDR2 sequences are SEHNR and FQNEAQ (reference sequence). The CDR3: CASSRWTGGDYNEQFF. CDR3 DNA sequence: TGTGCCAGCAGCCGATGGACAGGCGGAGATTACAATGAGCAGTTCTTC.

The table lists this clonotype with many counts. This chain joins TRBV5-1 and TRBJ1-1; a weak D match, TRBD1 (5 bases). The CDR3 covers 14 residues. Trimming removed 0 bases at V and 1 base at J, with 7 bases between. Per germline, CDR1 SGHRS and CDR2 YFSETQ. The CDR3 sequence: CASSLDRRNTEAFF. CDR3 sequence (DNA): TGCGCCAGCAGCTTGGACAGGAGGAACACTGAAGCTTTCTTT.

This clonotype came up a few times. This chain links TRBV11-2 with TRBJ2-1; possibly TRBD2 for D (5 bases). The CDR3 spans 17 residues. The V gene lost 4 bases and the J gene lost 0 bases, with 16 bases spanning the gap. Per the germline V gene, CDR1 is SGHAT and CDR2 is FQNNGV. CDR3: CASSWPRRTYSYNEQFF. The CDR3 DNA reads TGTGCCAGCAGCTGGCCGAGGCGGACTTACTCCTACAATGAGCAGTTCTTC. Together with reference TRBV11-2 and TRBJ2-1, the CDR3 gives the full variable domain: EAGVAQSPRYKIIEKRQSVAFWCNPISGHATLYWYQQILGQGPKLLIQFQNNGVVDDSQLPKDRFSAERLKGVDSTLKIQPAKLEDSAVYLCASSWPRRTYSYNEQFFGPGTRLTVL.

This clonotype has at least ten counts. The chain uses TRBV4-2 and TRBJ2-1; D possibly corresponds to TRBD2 (5 bases). The CDR3 contains 16 residues. Between the trimmed V and J ends, which lost 4 bases and 0 bases, there was a span of 13 bases. Looked up from germline, CDR1 is LGHNA and CDR2 is YNFKEQ. CDR3 loop: CASSPLSGLSYNEQFF. Here the CDR3 DNA reads TGTGCCAGCAGCCCTCTAAGCGGCCTCTCCTACAATGAGCAGTTCTTC.

The chain couples TRBV27 to TRBJ1-1, with 12 nucleotides matching TRBD1. The CDR3 runs to 13 residues. Unmatched junction bases numbered 6, after V lost 6 bases and J lost 10 bases. Germline CDR1 is MNHEY and CDR2 is SMNVEV (reference sequence). Here the CDR3 reads CASRSGTGGLAFF. The CDR3, as DNA: TGTGCCAGCAGATCCGGGACAGGGGGCTTAGCTTTCTTT.

This clonotype was found a few times. The V gene is TRBV29-1, the J gene TRBJ2-3; TRBD1 is a possible D gene (6 bases). V lost 3 bases and J 1 base, leaving 11 bases between the germline ends. CDR1 and CDR2 from the germline V gene are SQVTM and ANQGSEA. The CDR3 runs 14 residues. The CDR3, as DNA: TGCAGCGTTGACAACAGGGTAGGCACAGATACGCAGTATTTT. This translates into CSVDNRVGTDTQYF.

The rearrangement joins TRBV14 to TRBJ2-1, with 9 bases identical to TRBD1. CDR3 size: 16 residues. V lost 3 bases, J lost 4 bases, and 7 bases stayed unmatched. Germline V gene lookup returns CDR1 SGHDN and CDR2 FVKESK. CDR3 amino acids: CASSQTGTGNYNEQFF. The DNA of the CDR3 is TGTGCCAGCAGCCAGACCGGGACAGGGAATTACAATGAGCAGTTCTTC.

Many counts were recorded for this clonotype. The chain combines TRBV27 with TRBJ2-3; unclear D gene. Trimming shortened V by 4 bases and J by 4 bases, and 6 bases separated the two germline ends. The germline gives CDR1 MNHEY, CDR2 SMNVEV (reference sequence). This CDR3 has 12 amino acids. CDR3 protein: CASSSPADTQYF. The CDR3 region has the DNA TGTGCCAGCAGTTCTCCCGCAGATACGCAGTATTTT.

The genes are TRBV27 and TRBJ1-1; D unresolved. Trimming cost V 2 bases and J 5 bases, with 18 bases left between them. The CDR3 consists of 16 residues. From germline, CDR1 is MNHEY and CDR2 SMNVEV (reference sequence). The chain's CDR3 is CASSLKSNQRVTEAFF. CDR3 bases: TGTGCCAGCAGTTTAAAGTCGAATCAACGGGTAACTGAAGCTTTCTTT.

This clonotype was found once. V gene TRBV20-1 combines with J gene TRBJ2-1; D is perhaps TRBD2 (5 bases). Per the germline V gene, CDR1 is DFQATT and CDR2 is SNEGSKA (reference sequence). V lost 5 bases to trimming and J lost 7 bases, with 15 bases between them. The CDR3 runs to 13 residues. CDR3 residues: CSAGGGGVNEQFF. The CDR3 coding sequence is TGCAGTGCTGGAGGTGGTGGGGTTAATGAGCAGTTCTTC.

CDR3: CASSIGRATYNEQFF. The CDR3 nucleotides read TGTGCCAGTAGTATAGGGAGGGCCACCTACAATGAGCAGTTCTTC. This chain connects TRBV19 to TRBJ2-1; perhaps TRBD2 as D (6 bases). The CDR3 covers 15 residues. Germline loops: CDR1 LNHDA, CDR2 SQIVND (reference sequence). V was trimmed by 1 base and J by 2 bases, leaving 9 bases between them.

This clonotype was seen more than once but under ten times. The rearrangement joins TRBV11-1 to TRBJ2-6; TRBD1 agrees at 9 bases. In germline, CDR1 is SGHAT, CDR2 FQDESV (reference sequence). This CDR3 region has 19 residues. V shed 1 base, J shed 0 bases, and the junction held 7 bases outside the gene matches. The CDR3 DNA reads TGTGCCAGCAGCTTAGTATTCGGGACAGGGTCCTCTGGGGCCAACGTCCTGACTTTC. This codes for CASSLVFGTGSSGANVLTF. The variable domain in full, completed from reference TRBV11-1 and TRBJ2-6, reads EAEVAQSPRYKITEKSQAVAFWCDPISGHATLYWYRQILGQGPELLVQFQDESVVDDSQLPKDRFSAERLKGVDSTLKIQPAELGDSAMYLCASSLVFGTGSSGANVLTFGAGSRLTVL.

This clonotype was seen many times. The chain links TRBV12-3 or TRBV12-4 to TRBJ2-3; D uncertain. With 8 bases removed from V and 2 bases from J, the gap between germline ends came to 11 bases. The CDR3 contains 13 residues. CDR3 in amino acids: CASLQSSTDTQYF. For the CDR3, the DNA is TGTGCCAGCTTGCAGTCCTCCACAGATACGCAGTATTTT.

This clonotype has only a few counts. V gene TRBV29-1 combines with J gene TRBJ1-3, with 10 positions matching TRBD1. Germline V CDR1 and CDR2: SQVTM, ANQGSEA. V shed 6 bases, J shed 8 bases, and the junction held 10 bases outside the gene matches. The CDR3 is 14 residues long. The CDR3 sequence: CSVAGQGTGHTIYF. The CDR3 region has the DNA TGCAGCGTAGCGGGACAGGGGACCGGCCACACCATATATTTT.

The gene calls are TRBV5-1 and TRBJ1-5, with a possible D match to TRBD1 (6 bases). V lost 0 bases, J lost 4 bases, and 11 bases lay in between. The CDR3 consists of 15 residues. CDR1 is SGHRS and CDR2 is YFSETQ in the germline V gene. This CDR3 is CASSLGDTLNQPQHF. The CDR3 DNA follows: TGCGCCAGCAGCTTGGGGGACACCTTGAATCAGCCCCAGCATTTT.

The CDR3 spells CASSLGASGTLYNEQFF. DNA for the CDR3: TGCGCCAGCAGCTTGGGGGCTAGCGGGACCCTGTACAATGAGCAGTTCTTC. V gene TRBV5-1 combines with J gene TRBJ2-1; 9 nucleotides agree with TRBD2. The germline CDR1 and CDR2 sequences are SGHRS and YFSETQ. V gave up 0 bases and J gave up 4 bases; unmatched junction bases: 8. The CDR3 runs to 17 residues.

This chain uses TRBV30 with TRBJ1-6; D is possibly TRBD1 (6 bases). Germline CDR1 and CDR2: GTSNPN and SVGIG (reference sequence). This CDR3 region has 13 residues. V lost 2 bases, J lost 11 bases, and 13 bases lay in between. CDR3: CAWSTDRTTPLHF. The CDR3 coding sequence is TGTGCCTGGAGTACCGACAGGACGACACCCCTCCACTTT.

This clonotype was seen a few times. The chain joins TRBV5-1 to TRBJ1-1; D gene uncertain. Germline V lookup: CDR1 SGHRS, CDR2 YFSETQ. This CDR3 has 14 residues. Trimming took off 1 base at V and 2 bases at J, with 9 bases between the two ends. This chain's CDR3 is CASSLLADNTEAFF. For the CDR3, the DNA is TGCGCCAGCAGCTTGTTGGCAGACAACACTGAAGCTTTCTTT.

In this sample, this clonotype turned up many times. In nucleotides, the CDR3 is TGCAGCGTCAAGGAATTCGGCAATCAGCCCCAGCATTTT. This sequence encodes CSVKEFGNQPQHF. The rearrangement joins TRBV29-1 to TRBJ1-5; D is unclear. Germline lookup yields CDR1 SQVTM and CDR2 ANQGSEA. This CDR3 is built from 13 residues. The V end lost 6 bases, the J end lost 2 bases, and 11 bases lay between the germline ends.

The chain joins TRBV5-1 to TRBJ2-1; TRBD2 matches 7 bases. CDR3 length: 16 amino acids. The germline V gene has CDR1 SGHRS and CDR2 YFSETQ. The trim removed 4 bases at V and 9 bases at J, leaving 16 bases unmatched. The CDR3 DNA reads as TGCGCCAGCAGCATCCTCCCGGCGGGAGTAATTATTGAGCAGTTCTTC. Its translation: CASSILPAGVIIEQFF.

This clonotype came up a few times. This chain joins TRBV5-1 and TRBJ2-2, with TRBD2 matching 14 bases. CDR1 and CDR2 from the germline V gene are SGHRS and YFSETQ. This CDR3 is built from 18 residues. After removal of 0 bases from V and 7 bases from J, the junction contained 8 bases not matched to a gene. The DNA for the CDR3 is TGCGCCAGCAGCTTGGCGACTAGCGGGAGGGCCGGTGACGGGGAGCTGTTTTTT. Its protein product is CASSLATSGRAGDGELFF.

Ten or more counts support this clonotype. The CDR3: CASSFAGGMDEQFF. In nucleotides, the CDR3 is TGTGCCAGCAGCTTCGCCGGGGGCATGGATGAGCAGTTCTTC. The gene calls are TRBV7-9 and TRBJ2-1; D is tentatively TRBD1 or TRBD2 (6 bases each). The CDR3 is 14 residues long. Trimming took 3 bases from V and 8 from J, leaving 14 bases between them. The germline V gene has CDR1 SEHNR and CDR2 FQNEAQ (reference sequence).

The chain carries TRBV5-1 and TRBJ2-7; D might be TRBD2 (5 bases). V lost 0 bases to trimming and J lost 7 bases, with 14 bases between them. CDR1 is SGHRS and CDR2 is YFSETQ in the germline V gene. This CDR3 is built from 14 residues. For the CDR3, the DNA is TGCGCCAGCAGCTTGGATGGGGAGTTGGGGGAGCAGTACTTC. Translation: CASSLDGELGEQYF.

Only a few counts were recorded for this clonotype. The V and J genes are TRBV11-2 and TRBJ2-1, with D unclear. Trimming took 0 bases from V and 3 from J, leaving 9 bases between them. The CDR3 loop spans 15 amino acids. Germline V gene data show CDR1 as SGHAT and CDR2 as FQNNGV. The CDR3 sequence is CASSLDRGRYNEQFF. For the CDR3, the DNA is TGTGCCAGCAGCTTAGATCGAGGACGCTACAATGAGCAGTTCTTC. The full variable domain, rest sourced from reference TRBV11-2 and TRBJ2-1, is EAGVAQSPRYKIIEKRQSVAFWCNPISGHATLYWYQQILGQGPKLLIQFQNNGVVDDSQLPKDRFSAERLKGVDSTLKIQPAKLEDSAVYLCASSLDRGRYNEQFFGPGTRLTVL.

This clonotype was counted a few times. This chain uses TRBV6-1 with TRBJ1-4; D is unresolved. The germline V and J ends were trimmed by 8 bases and 0 bases, with 10 bases remaining between them. This CDR3 is built from 14 residues. Germline CDR1 MNHNS, CDR2 SASEGT. The CDR3 reads CASLYTPTNEKLFF. In nucleotides, the CDR3 is TGTGCCAGCTTATACACACCAACTAATGAAAAACTGTTTTTT.

This clonotype was found many times. A junction end diverges from the germline sequence, so it may reflect a read error. The chain links TRBV12-3 or TRBV12-4 to TRBJ2-1; 8 bases match TRBD2. This CDR3 comprises 13 residues. Here the CDR3 reads CASSLGLAGEQFF. The CDR3, as DNA: TGTGCCAGCAGCTTAGGACTAGCTGGTGAGCAGTTCTTC.

V gene TRBV12-5 combines with J gene TRBJ2-1; no firm D call. This CDR3 is built from 13 residues. V dropped 0 bases and J dropped 8 bases, with 8 bases sitting between them. From germline, CDR1 is LGHNT and CDR2 FRNRAP. CDR3 bases: TGTGCTAGTGGTTTGGTACCAAGGCATGAGCAGTTCTTC. Translating it yields CASGLVPRHEQFF.

This clonotype was detected a few times. This chain connects TRBV29-1 to TRBJ2-6; D is unclear. The CDR3 totals 12 residues. V was pared by 3 bases and J by 4 bases, with 4 bases between. CDR1 is SQVTM and CDR2 is ANQGSEA in the germline V gene. CDR3 residues: CSVDGGANVLTF. The CDR3 coding sequence is TGCAGCGTTGATGGCGGGGCCAACGTCCTGACTTTC. Full variable domain (remainder filled in from reference TRBV29-1 and TRBJ2-6): SAVISQKPSRDICQRGTSLTIQCQVDSQVTMMFWYRQQPGQSLTLIATANQGSEATYESGFVIDKFPISRPNLTFSTLTVSNMSPEDSSIYLCSVDGGANVLTFGAGSRLTVL.

The count of this clonotype is one. The rearrangement links TRBV29-1 to TRBJ1-2, with TRBD1 identical over 7 bases. The junction had 3 bases not matched to a gene; V was cut back by 3 bases and J by 5 bases. The CDR3 spans 12 residues. Germline CDR1 SQVTM, CDR2 ANQGSEA. The CDR3 here is CSVDRDRYGYTF. The CDR3 coding sequence is TGCAGCGTTGACAGGGACAGATATGGCTACACCTTC. The entire variable domain, with the rest obtained from reference TRBV29-1 and TRBJ1-2, is as follows: SAVISQKPSRDICQRGTSLTIQCQVDSQVTMMFWYRQQPGQSLTLIATANQGSEATYESGFVIDKFPISRPNLTFSTLTVSNMSPEDSSIYLCSVDRDRYGYTFGSGTRLTVV.

The chain joins TRBV10-1 to TRBJ1-4; possible D gene TRBD1, 6 bases. The CDR3 is made up of 15 amino acids. The V gene lost 1 base and the J gene lost 5 bases, with 11 bases spanning the gap. In germline, CDR1 is WNHNN, CDR2 SYGVQD (reference sequence). CDR3 sequence: CASSEFRDTNEKLFF. In DNA form, the CDR3 reads TGCGCCAGCAGTGAGTTCCGGGACACCAATGAAAAACTGTTTTTT.